Included here is one T cell receptor beta chain sequence, with context. It has no known antigen specificity. Base qualities are not provided; no much larger clone lies one nucleotide away. The data are from a study of OX40 agonist ivuxolimab in advanced cancers. About the study as a whole: Ivuxolimab, which targeted the costimulatory receptor OX40 (CD134), was an agonistic, fully human IgG2 monoclonal antibody. Intravenous ivuxolimab was administered to patients every 2 weeks at six dose levels: 0.01, 0.1, 0.3, 1.5, 3 and 10 mg/kg. Of the roughly 50 dose-escalation patients, hepatocellular carcinoma was present in 19, melanoma in some 15, renal cell carcinoma in 9 and head and neck cancer in 9. In the dose-escalation cohort, around 80% of patients were male, and the mean age was 60 years with a range of about 20 to 79. Prior anti-PD-1, anti-PD-L1 or anti-CTLA-4 therapy was permitted, and approximately 40% of dose-escalation patients had received checkpoint inhibitors. Partial responses occurred in three dose-escalation patients: two with cutaneous melanoma and one with hepatocellular carcinoma. The purpose of peripheral TCRbeta sequencing was to test whether ivuxolimab changed TCR sequence diversity and led to clonal T-cell expansion. The paper describes the monotherapy dose-escalation part (N ≈ 52 patients) of the phase I trial of ivuxolimab. The study at large found these results: After ivuxolimab, expanded clones were on average more numerous among CD8+ T cells than among CD4+ T cells. The antigen specificity of the peripheral T cells that underwent clonal expansion was not determined. Clonal expansion of both CD4+ and CD8+ blood T cells was observed from baseline to week 6 at doses 0.1 to 3.0 mg/kg. In partial responders in the 0.1-3.0 mg/kg groups, normalized peripheral clonal expansion was found to be among the lowest, especially among CD8+ T cells. Low levels of normalized T-cell clonal expansion were also seen in some patients who did not respond.

The trial excluded patients who had a history of autoimmune disease or who were on systemic immunosuppression. Peripheral blood for TCR sequencing was collected from all dose cohorts at baseline, on cycle 4 day 1, and on cycle 7 day 1. The samples were drawn from a first-in-human, open-label, multicenter phase I dose-escalation trial of ivuxolimab. Adults with locally advanced or metastatic head and neck squamous cell, hepatocellular, melanoma or renal cell carcinoma were enrolled in the trial. Before TCR sequencing, CD4+ and CD8+ T cells were separately sorted from peripheral blood. Genomic DNA was extracted from sorted cells for sequencing of the TCRbeta CDR3 region. TCRbeta CDR3 regions were sequenced using the immunoSEQ Assay. In its TCRdb copy, this immuneACCESS table keeps in-frame sequences only and misses some clones. Where compared with another copy, unresolved V genes explain less than half of these, and the others have no known cause. The sample table holds about 80,000 clones, of which over 90% were seen once. Approximately 0.7% of the sample comes from the top ten.

The input for sequencing was CD4+ or CD8+ T cells sorted from blood, taken in a trial of the OX40 agonist ivuxolimab. The source of this sequence is an adult with an advanced solid tumor such as melanoma, head and neck, liver or kidney cancer.

The nucleotide sequence reads TGTGCCAGCAGCTTGGCAAGACAGGGAGGTGAAAAACTGTTTTTT. It translates as CASSLARQGGEKLFF. The rearranged segments are TRBV7-2 and TRBJ1-4, with 7 bases aligning to TRBD1. The CDR3 goes from the cysteine to the phenylalanine over 15 residues. Only the CDR3 portion is preserved as DNA: 45 bases, with reading frame beginning at the first base. Per the germline V gene, SGHTA is the CDR1 and FQGNSA is the CDR2. Unmatched junction bases come to 8, with V trimmed by 3 bases and J by 7 bases.